A single sample gave rise to the 8 T cell receptor beta chains below, sequenced in a study of response to subunit inactivated influenza vaccine. TCRdb called the RT-PCR reads again in MiXCR, with one record for every CDR3 protein. The sample lists a few hundred thousand distinct CDR3 sequences; about 14% were seen once. The sample here was PBMCs from blood, taken approximately 13 days after vaccination. These receptors were obtained from a man aged 45-65 years who received an inactivated influenza vaccine.

The V call is TRBV7-9, the J call TRBJ2-1; 9 bases match TRBD2. The CDR3 has 16 residues. V lost 2 bases and J lost 3; bases outside the gene matches: 5. CDR1 is SEHNR and CDR2 is FQNEAQ in the germline V gene (reference sequence). The CDR3 sequence is CASSLNAGGYYNEQFF. Here the CDR3 DNA reads TGTGCCAGCAGCTTAAATGCGGGAGGGTACTACAATGAGCAGTTCTTC.

At least ten counts were recorded for this clonotype. The chain joins TRBV11-2 to TRBJ2-1; 11 nucleotides line up with TRBD2. The V gene end was trimmed by 5 bases and the J gene end by 4 bases; junction bases not matched to a gene: 4. The CDR3 length is 15 residues. Germline CDR1 is SGHAT and CDR2 is FQNNGV. This CDR3 is CASSPGTSGYNEQFF. CDR3 DNA sequence: TGTGCCAGCAGCCCCGGGACTAGCGGTTACAATGAGCAGTTCTTC.

The chain joins TRBV4-2 to TRBJ2-2; no reliable D call. CDR1 and CDR2 (germline): LGHNA, YNFKEQ. The CDR3 totals 17 residues. The ends were cut back, 0 bases at V and 1 base at J, with 12 bases in the middle. CDR3 residues: CASSQDSGIGNTGELFF. For the CDR3, the DNA is TGTGCCAGCAGCCAAGATTCTGGGATTGGGAACACCGGGGAGCTGTTTTTT.

Here the CDR3 reads CASTSLSGTGGSYEQYF. In DNA, the CDR3 is TGTGCCAGCACCTCACTCAGTGGGACAGGGGGATCCTACGAGCAGTACTTC. The chain employs TRBV2 and TRBJ2-7, with 11 bases that match TRBD1. J lost 1 base, V lost 7 bases, and 12 bases had no gene match. Germline V lookup: CDR1 SNHLY, CDR2 FYNNEI. This CDR3 is 17 amino acids long.

The chain links TRBV6-1 to TRBJ2-3, with D tentatively TRBD2 (7 bases). Germline V CDR1 and CDR2: MNHNS, SASEGT. V shed 6 bases and J shed 5 bases, with 18 bases lying between them. There are 15 residues in the CDR3. DNA for the CDR3: TGTGCCAGCAGCCCCCGGAGGGGGGGAGGAGATACGCAGTATTTT. Its translation is CASSPRRGGGDTQYF.

This clonotype was picked up many times. This sequence joins TRBV4-3 and TRBJ1-1; D unresolved. The CDR3 consists of 15 residues. V was cut by 0 bases and J by 1 base, with 9 bases left in between. Germline V CDR1 and CDR2: LGHNA, YSLEER. CDR3 loop: CASSQDKKSNTEAFF. The CDR3 coding sequence is TGCGCCAGCAGCCAAGACAAAAAATCGAACACTGAAGCTTTCTTT.

The CDR3 region has the DNA TGTGCCAGCAGTACAGACCGCCGACTTCATACCCAGTACTTC. It translates to CASSTDRRLHTQYF. The gene calls are TRBV6-2 or TRBV6-3 and TRBJ2-5, with D unclear. Trimming stripped 5 bases from V and 8 bases from J, with 18 bases between. CDR3 length: 14 residues. Per the germline V gene, CDR1 is MNHEY and CDR2 is SVGEGT.

This clonotype showed up just a few times. This chain joins TRBV7-8 and TRBJ2-1; D might be TRBD2 (6 bases). The CDR3 extends over 16 amino acids. Germline CDR1 and CDR2: SGHVS and FQNEAQ. Trimming took off 1 base at V and 0 bases at J, with 10 bases between the two ends. The DNA for the CDR3 is TGTGCCAGCAGCTTAGTCTTGACTAGCTCCTACAATGAGCAGTTCTTC. Its protein is CASSLVLTSSYNEQFF. Complete variable domain (other parts from reference TRBV7-8 and TRBJ2-1): GAGVSQSPRYKVAKRGQDVALRCDPISGHVSLFWYQQALGQGPEFLTYFQNEAQLDKSGLPSDRFFAERPEGSVSTLKIQRTQQEDSAVYLCASSLVLTSSYNEQFFGPGTRLTVL.